This T cell receptor (beta chain) is from a study of blood T cell repertoires in COVID-19. This CDR3 spans 14 amino acids. The germline CDR1 and CDR2 sequences are MRHNA and SNTAGT. Clones were sequenced by immunoSEQ multiplex PCR, and TCRdb holds only the in-frame ones, with some missing. The repertoire has 180,000 or so clones, around 80% of them found once; the top ten carry about 16%. The source is a man aged 45 to 65 who had recovered from COVID-19. The material sequenced was PBMCs or T cells enriched from blood (not recorded which). This chain joins TRBV6-4 and TRBJ2-7; TRBD1 might be the D (5 bases). CDR3 amino acids: CGNVKNRLSYEQYF. Here the CDR3 DNA reads TGTGGGAACGTAAAAAACAGGTTATCCTACGAGCAGTACTTC.